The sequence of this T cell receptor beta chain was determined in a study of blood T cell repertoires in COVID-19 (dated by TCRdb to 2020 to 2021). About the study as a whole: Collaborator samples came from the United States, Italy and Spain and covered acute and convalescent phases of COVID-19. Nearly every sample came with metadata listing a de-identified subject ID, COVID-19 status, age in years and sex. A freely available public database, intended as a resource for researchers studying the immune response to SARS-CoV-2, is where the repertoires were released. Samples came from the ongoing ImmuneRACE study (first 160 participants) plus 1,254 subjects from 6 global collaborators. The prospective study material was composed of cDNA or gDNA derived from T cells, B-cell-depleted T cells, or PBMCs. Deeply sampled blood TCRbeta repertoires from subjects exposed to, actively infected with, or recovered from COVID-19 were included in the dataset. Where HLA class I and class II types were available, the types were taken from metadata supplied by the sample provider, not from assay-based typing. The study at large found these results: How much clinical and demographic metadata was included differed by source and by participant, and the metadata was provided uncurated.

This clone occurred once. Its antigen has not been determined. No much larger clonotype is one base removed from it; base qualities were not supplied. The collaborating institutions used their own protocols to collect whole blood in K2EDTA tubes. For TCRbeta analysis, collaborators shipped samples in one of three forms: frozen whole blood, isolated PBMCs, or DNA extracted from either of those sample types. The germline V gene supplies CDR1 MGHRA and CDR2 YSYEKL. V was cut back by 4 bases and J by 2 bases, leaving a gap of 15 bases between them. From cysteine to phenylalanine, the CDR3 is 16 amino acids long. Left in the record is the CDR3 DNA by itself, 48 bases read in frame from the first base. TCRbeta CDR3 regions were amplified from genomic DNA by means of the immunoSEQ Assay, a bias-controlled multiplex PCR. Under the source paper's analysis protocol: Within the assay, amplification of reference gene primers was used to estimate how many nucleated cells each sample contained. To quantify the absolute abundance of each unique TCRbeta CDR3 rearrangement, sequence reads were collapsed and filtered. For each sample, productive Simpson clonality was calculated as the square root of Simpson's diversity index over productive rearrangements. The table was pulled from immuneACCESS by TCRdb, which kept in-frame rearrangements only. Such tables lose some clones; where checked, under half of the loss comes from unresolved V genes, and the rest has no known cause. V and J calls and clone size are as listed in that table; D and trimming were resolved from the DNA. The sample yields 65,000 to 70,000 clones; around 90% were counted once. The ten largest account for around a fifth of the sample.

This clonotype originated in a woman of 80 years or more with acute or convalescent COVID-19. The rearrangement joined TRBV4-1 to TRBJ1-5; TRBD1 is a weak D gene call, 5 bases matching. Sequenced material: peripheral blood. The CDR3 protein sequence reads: CASSLLSGVGNQPQHF. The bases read TGCGCCAGCAGCCTTCTATCGGGGGTTGGCAATCAGCCCCAGCATTTT.